These 26 T cell receptor beta chains came from one sample sequenced in a study of cytomegalovirus exposure and HLA in healthy donors. Primers for the PCR totalled 60 Vbeta and 13 Jbeta. Here immunoSEQ multiplex PCR was the method, and the copy in TCRdb shows in-frame clones only, minus some. The data show about 150,000 clones, approximately 70% seen once. Sequenced sample: PBMCs. Receptors were obtained from a woman aged 60-70 years in good health and CMV-seronegative.

The DNA of the CDR3 is TGTGCCAGCAGCTTAACGAAAGGCGGGACTGAAGCTTTCTTT. Its protein product is CASSLTKGGTEAFF. V and J are TRBV7-3 and TRBJ1-1; D unclear. V was cut by 0 bases and J by 5 bases, with 10 bases left in between. Per the germline V gene, CDR1 is SGHTA and CDR2 is FQGTGA. The CDR3 spans 14 residues.

Regarding this clone: At one end, the junction sequence differs from germline, possibly due to a read error. V is TRBV4-3 and J is TRBJ2-1, with 13 bases lining up with TRBD2. Germline V gene sequence: CDR1 LGHNA, CDR2 YSLEER. The CDR3 runs 16 residues. CDR3 sequence: CASSHLGRVWTSGGIF. Here the CDR3 DNA reads TGCGCCAGCAGCCACCTGGGTCGGGTCTGGACTAGCGGGGGAATCTTC.

This rearrangement joins TRBV21-1 to TRBJ1-1; the table's D call, TRBD1, was not checked against the DNA. TRBV21-1 is a listed pseudogene. The CDR3 extends over 15 amino acids. CDR3 residues: CASSKGTGKNTEAFF. CDR3 DNA sequence: TGTGCCAGCAGCAAAGGGACAGGTAAGAACACTGAAGCTTTCTTT.

The V call is TRBV5-1, the J call TRBJ2-1; tentative D call: TRBD2 (5 bases). The germline V and J ends were trimmed by 1 base and 5 bases, with 7 bases remaining between them. The CDR3 is made up of 13 amino acids. The germline V gene has CDR1 SGHRS and CDR2 YFSETQ. The CDR3 sequence is CASSLFGDNEQFF. The CDR3 nucleotides read TGCGCCAGCAGCTTGTTCGGGGACAATGAGCAGTTCTTC. The complete variable domain, with remaining parts taken from reference TRBV5-1 and TRBJ2-1, reads KAGVTQTPRYLIKTRGQQVTLSCSPISGHRSVSWYQQTPGQGLQFLFEYFSETQRNKGNFPGRFSGRQFSNSRSEMNVSTLELGDSALYLCASSLFGDNEQFFGPGTRLTVL.

The rearrangement uses TRBV7-8 and TRBJ1-1, with D unresolved. The V end lost 5 bases, the J end lost 10 bases, and 17 bases lay between the germline ends. CDR3 length equals 13 residues. The germline V gene has CDR1 SGHVS and CDR2 FQNEAQ. The CDR3 nucleotides read TGTGCCAGCAGCCCCGCTGCGGCGGTGCCAGCTTTCTTT. Translating it yields CASSPAAAVPAFF.

The rearrangement joins TRBV5-6 to TRBJ1-2; tentative D call: TRBD1 (6 bases). Deletions cut 4 bases from V and 5 bases from J, with 15 bases between. This CDR3 is 14 amino acids long. The germline V gene encodes CDR1 SGHDT and CDR2 YYEEEE. Here the CDR3 DNA reads TGTGCCAGCAGCACCCGACAGGTTTTGTATGGCTACACCTTC. Translating it yields CASSTRQVLYGYTF.

The table lists this clone with a few counts. Here the CDR3 DNA reads TGCGCCAGCAGCCAGAGGTACCCCGAACCCACCGGGGAGCTGTTTTTT. Its protein is CASSQRYPEPTGELFF. The gene calls are TRBV4-1 and TRBJ2-2; D remains ambiguous. V dropped 3 bases and J dropped 4 bases, with 15 bases sitting between them. The CDR3 has 16 amino acids. The germline gives CDR1 MGHRA, CDR2 YSYEKL.

The J gene is TRBJ2-5, the V gene TRBV5-1, with D possibly matching TRBD2 (5 bases). V gave up 1 base and J gave up 5 bases, with 9 bases separating them. The CDR3 covers 13 residues. The germline V gene has CDR1 SGHRS and CDR2 YFSETQ. The CDR3 DNA reads TGCGCCAGCAGCTTGACGGGATCGGAGACCCAGTACTTC. This sequence encodes CASSLTGSETQYF.

The gene calls are TRBV5-6 and TRBJ2-7; weak D call: TRBD2 (6 bases). CDR1 is SGHDT and CDR2 is YYEEEE in the germline V gene. The CDR3 is 17 residues long. V lost 0 bases to trimming and J lost 5 bases, with 21 bases between them. The CDR3 nucleotides are TGTGCCAGCAGCTTGGATGGCGGGGCGTTGCCCAGGGACGAGCAGTACTTC. Its translation is CASSLDGGALPRDEQYF.

This chain uses TRBV19 with TRBJ2-1, with TRBD2 matching over 14 bases. The CDR3 is 15 residues long. The V gene end was trimmed by 5 bases and the J gene end by 9 bases; junction bases not matched to a gene: 6. Germline-derived CDR1 and CDR2 are LNHDA and SQIVND (reference sequence). CDR3 sequence (DNA): TGTGCCAGTAGTCCCAGACTAGCGGGAGGGGGTGAGCAGTTCTTC. Encoded protein: CASSPRLAGGGEQFF.

The sample holds a few counts of this clone. Other DNA sequences in the sample encode the same CDR3. The gene calls are TRBV5-1 and TRBJ1-2, with 8 bases aligning to TRBD1. The germline CDR1 and CDR2 sequences are SGHRS and YFSETQ. Losses at the gene ends were 3 bases for V and 4 bases for J; bases not matched to a gene: 5. The CDR3 length is 14 residues. CDR3 sequence reads: CASSSRTGTYGYTF. The CDR3 DNA reads TGCGCCAGCAGCTCGAGGACAGGGACCTATGGCTACACCTTC. Using reference TRBV5-1 and TRBJ1-2 for the parts outside the CDR3, the full variable domain is KAGVTQTPRYLIKTRGQQVTLSCSPISGHRSVSWYQQTPGQGLQFLFEYFSETQRNKGNFPGRFSGRQFSNSRSEMNVSTLELGDSALYLCASSSRTGTYGYTFGSGTRLTVV.

The chain is built from TRBV5-6 and TRBJ2-1, with TRBD2 matching 14 bases. The CDR3 has 19 residues. Unmatched junction bases numbered 10, after V lost 5 bases and J lost 0 bases. Germline V gives CDR1 SGHDT, CDR2 YYEEEE. The CDR3 spells CASSYPGLAGVPSYNEQFF. CDR3 coding DNA: TGTGCCAGCAGTTATCCGGGACTAGCGGGAGTTCCCTCCTACAATGAGCAGTTCTTC.

The chain recombines TRBV9 with TRBJ2-3; TRBD2 matches 14 bases. V dropped 2 bases and J dropped 4; count of bases not matched to a gene: 6. The germline V gene encodes CDR1 SGDLS and CDR2 YYNGEE. This CDR3 has 17 residues. CDR3 DNA: TGTGCCAGCAGCGTCGGGACTAGCGGGAGTATCTCAGATACGCAGTATTTT. Translating it yields CASSVGTSGSISDTQYF. Filled out from reference TRBV9 and TRBJ2-3, the complete variable domain reads DSGVTQTPKHLITATGQRVTLRCSPRSGDLSVYWYQQSLDQGLQFLIQYYNGEERAKGNILERFSAQQFPDLHSELNLSSLELGDSALYFCASSVGTSGSISDTQYFGPGTRLTVL.

V and J are TRBV5-4 and TRBJ2-3; 11 nucleotides agree with TRBD1. This CDR3 is 18 amino acids long. Germline CDR1 is SGHNT and CDR2 is YYREEE (reference sequence). Trimming at V came to 0 bases and at J to 7 bases, leaving 13 bases not matched to a gene. The CDR3 loop reads CASSLERTGGAEGHTQYF. In DNA form, the CDR3 reads TGTGCCAGCAGCTTGGAAAGGACAGGGGGCGCGGAAGGGCATACGCAGTATTTT.

The chain uses TRBV11-2 and TRBJ2-2; possible D gene TRBD2, 6 bases. Germline values: CDR1 SGHAT, CDR2 FQNNGV. Trimming removed 1 base at V and 2 bases at J, with 8 bases between. The CDR3 is 15 residues long. For the CDR3, the DNA is TGTGCCAGCAGCTTAGGGGACTTCAACACCGGGGAGCTGTTTTTT. Protein product: CASSLGDFNTGELFF.

This chain connects TRBV18 to TRBJ2-3; D perhaps matches TRBD2 (6 bases). Trimming took off 6 bases at V and 1 base at J, with 17 bases between the two ends. CDR3 length: 16 residues. CDR1 and CDR2 (germline): KGHSH, LQKENI. CDR3 sequence (DNA): TGTGCCAGCTCCATTAAGGTGTGGGGGGGCACAGATACGCAGTATTTT. Translated, it gives CASSIKVWGGTDTQYF.

This clone was recorded a few times. This sequence joins TRBV4-3 and TRBJ2-7, with 8 positions matching TRBD2. The CDR3 totals 15 residues. Trimming at V came to 1 base and at J to 7 bases, leaving 9 bases not matched to a gene. Per germline, CDR1 LGHNA and CDR2 YSLEER. This CDR3 reads CASSQVAGGVGEQYF. The DNA of the CDR3 is TGCGCCAGCAGCCAAGTTGCGGGGGGAGTGGGGGAGCAGTACTTC.

The chain employs TRBV7-2 and TRBJ2-2; 12 bases match TRBD2. The CDR3 runs 17 residues. V shed 2 bases and J 5 bases; nucleotides not matched to a gene: 6. Germline lookup yields CDR1 SGHTA and CDR2 FQGNSA. The CDR3 reads CASSLWWTSGVTGELFF. Written as DNA, the CDR3 is TGTGCCAGCAGCTTATGGTGGACTAGCGGGGTGACCGGGGAGCTGTTTTTT.

V is TRBV10-3 and J is TRBJ1-2; 9 bases fit TRBD1. Germline CDR1 ENHRY, CDR2 SYGVKD. This CDR3 region has 13 residues. The trim removed 6 bases at V and 3 bases at J, leaving 2 bases unmatched. The CDR3 DNA is TGTGCCATCAGAAGACAGGGGGACTATGGCTACACCTTC. Amino acid sequence: CAIRRQGDYGYTF.

The gene calls are TRBV27 and TRBJ2-7; TRBD2 matches 7 bases. This CDR3 is 14 amino acids long. The V segment lost 6 bases and the J segment 2 bases; nucleotides outside the gene matches: 7. Germline lookup yields CDR1 MNHEY and CDR2 SMNVEV (reference sequence). The CDR3 region has the DNA TGTGCCAGCAGGGATGGTGGGAGGGCCTACGAGCAGTACTTC. Translation: CASRDGGRAYEQYF.

This clone has a handful of counts. The chain links TRBV5-6 to TRBJ2-6; 9 bases agree with TRBD1. CDR3 length equals 18 residues. Unmatched junction bases numbered 10, after V lost 4 bases and J lost 2 bases. Germline V gives CDR1 SGHDT, CDR2 YYEEEE. The CDR3 DNA is TGTGCCAGCAGCGCAACAGGACAGGGGAGGGCTGGGGCCAACGTCCTGACTTTC. This translates into CASSATGQGRAGANVLTF.

V is TRBV7-9 and J is TRBJ2-7; TRBD2 matches 8 bases. The CDR3 totals 15 residues. Trimming cost V 5 bases and J 2 bases; bases outside gene matches: 8. CDR1 is SEHNR, CDR2 FQNEAQ, per germline (reference sequence). The CDR3 sequence is CASSLRAGETYEQYF. CDR3 bases: TGTGCCAGCAGCCTACGAGCGGGAGAGACCTACGAGCAGTACTTC.

This clone is a singleton in its sample. The V call is TRBV9, the J call TRBJ2-2, with 11 bases identical to TRBD1. The CDR3 is 19 amino acids. In germline, CDR1 is SGDLS, CDR2 YYNGEE. Germline trimming cut 4 bases from V and 5 bases from J; bases unmatched to any gene: 16. CDR3 sequence: CASSPLFRPGQGGTGELFF. CDR3 nucleotide sequence: TGTGCCAGCAGCCCTCTTTTTAGGCCGGGACAGGGGGGGACCGGGGAGCTGTTTTTT.

This chain uses TRBV7-2 with TRBJ2-5; 9 positions match TRBD2. Germline V gene lookup returns CDR1 SGHTA and CDR2 FQGNSA. The CDR3 has 15 amino acids. V lost 5 bases to trimming and J lost 11 bases; unmatched junction nucleotides: 15. The CDR3 loop reads CASSPRVAGAREQYF. As DNA, the CDR3 is TGTGCCAGCAGCCCCCGAGTAGCGGGAGCGAGAGAGCAGTACTTC.

This clone was counted a few times. The J gene is TRBJ1-1, the V gene TRBV6-6; 8 bases are a match to TRBD1. Germline values: CDR1 MNHNY, CDR2 SVGAGI (reference sequence). J lost 5 bases, V lost 4 bases, and 12 bases had no gene match. The length of the CDR3 is 16 residues. CDR3 nucleotides: TGTGCCAGCAGTTCTACAGACAGGGGATACGGGACTGAAGCTTTCTTT. Its protein is CASSSTDRGYGTEAFF.

This clone was counted a single time. The chain carries TRBV6-7 and TRBJ2-3; TRBD2 matches 16 bases. TRBV6-7 is known as an ORF, though its function is uncertain. The J segment lost 6 bases and the V segment lost 0 bases, leaving 12 bases of the junction unmatched. CDR3 length equals 20 residues. The CDR3 region is CASSYSEGTSGGARVDTQYF. DNA of the CDR3: TGTGCCAGCAGTTACTCGGAAGGGACTAGCGGGGGGGCCAGGGTGGATACGCAGTATTTT.